Only one count was recorded for the clone carrying this T cell receptor beta chain. Its specificity is not known. CDR3 length: 13 amino acids. The ends were cut back, 0 bases at V and 6 bases at J, with 8 bases in the middle. Per germline, CDR1 LGHNA and CDR2 YSLEER. The data are from a study of shared clonotypes between healthy human individuals. TCRdb keeps only in-frame clones here, not all; method: immunoSEQ multiplex PCR. The profile shows fewer than 1 million clones, about 96% of them singletons. CD45RO-negative, CCR7-selected cells formed the naive CD8 fraction, which excluded terminally differentiated effector memory CD45RA+ cells. All participating donors were Caucasian adults from Nashville, Tennessee. Study-level points and caveats: When compared with the clonotypes that were shared by all four sorted-subset donors, the non-shared clonotypes turned out to have lower generation probabilities. Of the naive CD4 clonotypes, around 4.8% were shared across several donors. Limited genetic and exposure-history diversity came from having few donors.

Material for sequencing was naive CD8+ T cells sorted from blood. The chain recombines TRBV4-3 with TRBJ1-2; D remains unclear. The TCR sequence derives from a man under 40 in good health. The CDR3 nucleotides read TGCGCCAGCAGCCAAGAGCTGAGCGATGGCTACACCTTC. Encoded protein: CASSQELSDGYTF.